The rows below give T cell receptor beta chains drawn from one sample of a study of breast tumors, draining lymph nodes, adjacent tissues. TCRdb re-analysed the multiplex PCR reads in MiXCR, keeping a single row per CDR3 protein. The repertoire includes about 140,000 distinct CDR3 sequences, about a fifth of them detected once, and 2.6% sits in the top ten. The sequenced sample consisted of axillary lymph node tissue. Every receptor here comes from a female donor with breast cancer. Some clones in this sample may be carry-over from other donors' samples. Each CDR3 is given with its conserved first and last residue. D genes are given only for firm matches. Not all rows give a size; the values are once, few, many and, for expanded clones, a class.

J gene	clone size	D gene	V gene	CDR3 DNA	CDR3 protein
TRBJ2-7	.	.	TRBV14	TGTGCCAGCAGCCAAGACAGACTAGGGATCCTCTTC	CASSQDRLGILF
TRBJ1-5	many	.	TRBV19	TGTGCCAGTAGTATAGGGACCTCAAGCAATCAGCCCCAGCATTTT	CASSIGTSSNQPQHF
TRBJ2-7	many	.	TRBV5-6	TGTGCCAGCAGTAGACAGAGCTCCTACGAGCAGTACTTC	CASSRQSSYEQYF
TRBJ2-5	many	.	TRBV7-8	TGTGCCAGCAGCCAGGGAATAGGAGAAGAGACCCAGTACTTC	CASSQGIGEETQYF
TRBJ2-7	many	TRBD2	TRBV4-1	TGCGCCAGCAGCCAAGACGGGGCTAGCGGGAGTTCTTACGAGCAGTACTTC	CASSQDGASGSSYEQYF
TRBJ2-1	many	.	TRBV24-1	TGTGCCACCAGTGATACATCTAACAATGAGCAGTTCTTC	CATSDTSNNEQFF
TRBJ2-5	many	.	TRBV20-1	TGCAGTGCTACCGCGGGAACCCAAGAGACCCAGTACTTC	CSATAGTQETQYF
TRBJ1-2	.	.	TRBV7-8	TGTGCCAGCGCCGAGGCCGGCACCAACTATGGCTACACCTTC	CASAEAGTNYGYTF
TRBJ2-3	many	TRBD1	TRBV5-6	TGTGCCAGCAGCTCGGGACAGGGGGACACAGATACGCAGTATTTT	CASSSGQGDTDTQYF
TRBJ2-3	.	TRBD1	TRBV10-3	TGTGCCGTCAGTGACCGGGACAGACCAGATACGCAGTATTTT	CAVSDRDRPDTQYF
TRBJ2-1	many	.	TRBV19	TGTGCCAGTAGTATCAAGGGGGACCACTACAATGAGCAGTTCTTC	CASSIKGDHYNEQFF
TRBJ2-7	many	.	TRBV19	TGTGCCAGTAGTACGGCCCTAGGGCAATCCGAGCAGTACTTC	CASSTALGQSEQYF
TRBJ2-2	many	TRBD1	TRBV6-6	TGTGCCAGCAGGTCGGGACAGGGGGCGGTAACCGGGGAGCTGTTTTTT	CASRSGQGAVTGELFF
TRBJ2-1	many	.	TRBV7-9	TGTGCCAGCAGCTTTCGAGGGAAGGGAGCTCATGAGCAGTTCTTC	CASSFRGKGAHEQFF
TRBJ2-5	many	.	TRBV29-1	TGCAGCGTTGAAGGTCCTCAAGAGACCCAGTACTTC	CSVEGPQETQYF
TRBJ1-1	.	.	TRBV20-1	TGCAGTGCTAGATCAGATACGAACACTGAAGCTTTCTTT	CSARSDTNTEAFF
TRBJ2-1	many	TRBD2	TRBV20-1	TGCAGTGCTTACGGGTCTGCGGGAGGCTTCTACAATGAGCAGTTCTTC	CSAYGSAGGFYNEQFF
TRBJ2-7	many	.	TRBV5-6	TGTGCCAGCAGCTTCCTCTACGAGCAGTACTTC	CASSFLYEQYF
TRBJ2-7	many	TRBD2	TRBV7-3	TGTGCCAGCAGCTTAACGGGGCGGGGGACCGTTTCCTACGAGCAGTACTTC	CASSLTGRGTVSYEQYF
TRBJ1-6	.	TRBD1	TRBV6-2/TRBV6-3	TGCGCCAGCAGTTATCCGACAGGGGCAGACTCACCCCTCCACTTT	CASSYPTGADSPLHF
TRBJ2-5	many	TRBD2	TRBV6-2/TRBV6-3	TGTGCCAGCAAGGGCGGCCGGACTAGCGGGATTGTAGAGACCCAGTACTTC	CASKGGRTSGIVETQYF
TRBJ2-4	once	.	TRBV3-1	TGTGCCAGCAGCCTAACAGGGACCTCCGAAAAGGATCAGTACTTC	CASSLTGTSEKDQYF
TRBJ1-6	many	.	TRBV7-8	TGTGCCAGCAGCTTATCCCAGGGGTCAAGCAATTCACCCCTCCACTTT	CASSLSQGSSNSPLHF
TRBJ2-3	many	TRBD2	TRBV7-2	TGTGCCAGCAGCCGTCGCGCGGGAGAAGGGGATACGCAGTATTTT	CASSRRAGEGDTQYF
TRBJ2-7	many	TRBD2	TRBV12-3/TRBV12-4	TGTGCCAGCACTTTAGGACTAGCGGGGCCGTACGAGCAGTACTTC	CASTLGLAGPYEQYF
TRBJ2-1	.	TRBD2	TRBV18	TGTGCCAGCTCACCGGCAAGCGGGAGCGGTGAGCAGTTCTTC	CASSPASGSGEQFF
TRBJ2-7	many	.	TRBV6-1	TGTGCCAGCAGTGACGTACGGGCAACCTCCACCTACGAGCAGTACTTC	CASSDVRATSTYEQYF